The 11 T cell receptor beta chains presented below share a single source sample, sequenced in a study of blood T cells in healthy people across ages. Primers used in a second PCR of roughly 6 to 11 cycles were a sample-barcoded 5' primer and a J-beta primer mix. From the 5' RACE reads, TCRdb called clonotypes with MiXCR, one entry per CDR3 protein. Among fewer than 2 million distinct CDR3 sequences listed, 30% to 40% were seen once. Sequencing was performed on blood. Receptor source: a human donor in good health.

The gene calls are TRBV19 and TRBJ1-4; D is uncertain. The CDR3 extends over 15 amino acids. CDR1 is LNHDA and CDR2 is SQIVND in the germline V gene (reference sequence). Trimming removed 0 bases from V and 8 bases from J, with 13 bases in between. The CDR3 protein is CASSIDFVSGEKLFF. In nucleotides, the CDR3 is TGTGCCAGTAGTATAGATTTCGTCTCTGGGGAAAAACTGTTTTTT.

The chain employs TRBV28 and TRBJ2-1; 8 bases are shared with TRBD1. The J call could be wrong; TRBJ2-7 is a better fit for the DNA end. The CDR3 contains 15 residues. From germline, CDR1 is MDHEN and CDR2 SYDVKM. CDR3 in DNA: TGTGCCAGCAGTCCCCTGGACAGGGACTTTTACGAGCAGTACTTC. Residues: CASSPLDRDFYEQYF.

There are a few counts of this clonotype. This sequence joins TRBV7-9 and TRBJ2-5, with TRBD2 matching over 8 bases. The CDR3 totals 19 residues. Losses at the gene ends were 5 bases for V and 1 base for J; bases not matched to a gene: 18. CDR1 is SEHNR and CDR2 is FQNEAQ in the germline V gene (reference sequence). As DNA, the CDR3 is TGTGCCAGCAGCCCCATTCGAGGGGGAGCGGGGGAGATCCAAGAGACCCAGTACTTC. Residues: CASSPIRGGAGEIQETQYF.

The rearrangement joins TRBV5-6 to TRBJ2-1; D gene unclear. The germline V and J ends were trimmed by 3 bases and 10 bases, with 8 bases remaining between them. Germline CDR1 and CDR2: SGHDT and YYEEEE. The CDR3 runs to 11 residues. In DNA form, the CDR3 reads TGTGCCAGCAGCTGGGCCCGGGAGCAGTTCTTC. Amino acids: CASSWAREQFF.

This clonotype has just a few counts. The genes are TRBV20-1 and TRBJ2-1; D is uncertain. Trimming shortened V by 3 bases and J by 7 bases, and 10 bases separated the two germline ends. This CDR3 contains 12 residues. Germline assignment: CDR1 DFQATT and CDR2 SNEGSKA (reference sequence). CDR3 in amino acids: CSARAAMNEQFF. CDR3 in DNA: TGCAGTGCTAGGGCAGCTATGAATGAGCAGTTCTTC.

This chain joins TRBV20-1 and TRBJ2-1; D may be TRBD2 (6 bases). This CDR3 contains 11 residues. Trimming left V 0 bases short and J 15 bases short, with 12 bases between. CDR1 is DFQATT, CDR2 SNEGSKA, per germline (reference sequence). The CDR3 sequence is CSARDEGLPFF. Written as DNA, the CDR3 is TGCAGTGCTAGAGATGAGGGACTCCCGTTCTTC.

This CDR3 is CASSLVLAGEYF. CDR3 bases: TGCGCCAGCAGCTTGGTCCTAGCGGGGGAGTATTTT. The chain recombines TRBV5-1 with TRBJ2-3; 10 nucleotides match TRBD2. Looked up from germline, CDR1 is SGHRS and CDR2 is YFSETQ. The J segment lost 13 bases and the V segment lost 0 bases, leaving 2 bases of the junction unmatched. The CDR3 runs 12 residues.

This clonotype was seen only a few times. The J gene is TRBJ2-6, the V gene TRBV6-5; 7 bases align to TRBD2. Germline-derived CDR1 and CDR2 are MNHEY and SVGAGI. V gave up 6 bases and J gave up 7 bases; unmatched junction bases: 12. The CDR3 extends over 16 amino acids. Here the CDR3 DNA reads TGTGCCAGCAGGGCCTTGACGGGGGGATCAGCCAACGTCCTGACTTTC. Protein sequence: CASRALTGGSANVLTF.

This clonotype appeared many times. J is TRBJ2-4 and V is TRBV29-1; D is unresolved. Germline CDR1 reads SQVTM; CDR2 reads ANQGSEA. This CDR3 contains 11 residues. The V and J ends lost 4 bases and 8 bases respectively, with 9 bases between them. The CDR3 region is CSVVGSDIQYF. CDR3 in DNA: TGCAGCGTTGTGGGATCGGACATTCAGTACTTC.

This chain links TRBV10-3 with TRBJ1-1; D possibly corresponds to TRBD1 (6 bases). The ends were cut back, 2 bases at V and 5 bases at J, with 18 bases in the middle. This CDR3 is 16 amino acids long. Germline CDR1 reads ENHRY; CDR2 reads SYGVKD. The CDR3 region is CAISETGGRGITEAFF. The CDR3 DNA reads as TGTGCCATCAGTGAGACGGGAGGCAGGGGAATTACTGAAGCTTTCTTT.

The rearrangement links TRBV7-9 to TRBJ2-1; maybe TRBD2 (6 bases). CDR1 is SEHNR, CDR2 FQNEAQ, per germline (reference sequence). The ends were cut back, 4 bases at V and 5 bases at J, with 18 bases in the middle. The CDR3 runs to 16 residues. The CDR3 sequence is CASSSGGGVVNNEQFF. The CDR3 nucleotides read TGTGCCAGCAGCTCCGGTGGCGGGGTCGTTAACAATGAGCAGTTCTTC.